This TCR beta chain was documented in a study of CD8 T cells in ankylosing spondylitis. TCRdb processed the 5' RACE reads anew with MiXCR; each CDR3 protein has one entry. In the table there are 200,000 to 300,000 distinct CDR3 sequences, approximately 8% of which are singletons. Sequencing input: blood, either unsorted or a sorted T cell fraction (not recorded which). The receptor was derived from a female donor with ankylosing spondylitis or in good health (not recorded which).

The CDR3 DNA reads as TGTGCCAGCAGCTTTGATGGGGGGTCCTACGAGCAGTACTTC. It codes for CASSFDGGSYEQYF. The chain employs TRBV7-9 and TRBJ2-7; D is possibly TRBD2 (6 bases). Germline V lookup: CDR1 SEHNR, CDR2 FQNEAQ (reference sequence). The CDR3 runs to 14 residues. V shed 3 bases and J shed 1 base, with 10 bases lying between them.